One sample yielded the 26 T cell receptor beta chains listed below, sequenced in a study of regulatory T cells in long-lasting Graves disease. Noted time point: newly diagnosed GD, antithyroid drugs for less than 3 months. The authors made the TCR library using RNA they extracted from PBMCs. For TCR beta, libraries came from iRepertoire HTBI primers and Arm-PCR of CDR3 regions. TCRdb reprocessed the multiplex PCR reads with MiXCR, giving one entry per CDR3 protein. Here the sample spans around 420,000 distinct CDR3 sequences, about a sixth being singletons. Specimen: peripheral blood mononuclear cells (PBMCs), collected at new diagnosis, from a patient treated with antithyroid drugs. Receptors were obtained from a female donor with Graves disease.

This clonotype was detected ten times or more. This chain uses TRBV25-1 with TRBJ2-1; the D gene could be TRBD1 or TRBD2 (5 bases each). This CDR3 has 16 amino acids. Trimming took off 2 bases at V and 2 bases at J, with 13 bases between the two ends. CDR1 and CDR2 from the germline V gene are MGHDK and SYGVNS. The CDR3 region is CASSEVSGAPYNEQFF. The CDR3 DNA reads as TGTGCCAGCAGTGAAGTATCCGGGGCTCCCTACAATGAGCAGTTCTTC.

This clonotype was counted ten times or more. The chain couples TRBV20-1 to TRBJ1-1; D not resolved. V lost 6 bases to trimming and J lost 0 bases, with 11 bases between them. The CDR3 loop spans 13 amino acids. Per germline, CDR1 DFQATT and CDR2 SNEGSKA (reference sequence). CDR3 DNA sequence: TGCAGTGCGGTTACAGATTTGAACACTGAAGCTTTCTTT. The encoded protein is CSAVTDLNTEAFF.

This clonotype was picked up a small number of times. The chain joins TRBV6-1 to TRBJ2-2; D is perhaps TRBD2 (7 bases). The germline gives CDR1 MNHNS, CDR2 SASEGT. V was pared by 2 bases and J by 0 bases, with 13 bases between. The CDR3 extends over 17 amino acids. The DNA of the CDR3 is TGTGCCAGCAGTGAAAAGGACAGCGGGGCGAACACCGGGGAGCTGTTTTTT. It is translated as CASSEKDSGANTGELFF.

About this clonotype itself: The junction differs from germline at one of its ends, possibly a read error. The rearrangement joins TRBV5-1 to TRBJ2-1; D is undetermined. Per germline, CDR1 SGHRS and CDR2 YFSETQ. The CDR3 is made up of 15 amino acids. CDR3 in amino acids: CASSVEVGSYNEQFF. CDR3 DNA sequence: TGTGCCAGCAGCGTAGAGGTTGGATCCTACAATGAGCAGTTCTTC. Full variable domain (missing parts from reference TRBV5-1 and TRBJ2-1): KAGVTQTPRYLIKTRGQQVTLSCSPISGHRSVSWYQQTPGQGLQFLFEYFSETQRNKGNFPGRFSGRQFSNSRSEMNVSTLELGDSALYLCASSVEVGSYNEQFFGPGTRLTVL.

This clonotype was seen at least ten times. The chain uses TRBV7-9 and TRBJ1-1; 8 positions match TRBD1. V shed 5 bases, J shed 1 base, and the junction held 12 bases outside the gene matches. Germline V lookup: CDR1 SEHNR, CDR2 FQNEAQ (reference sequence). The length of the CDR3 is 17 residues. Written as DNA, the CDR3 is TGTGCCAGCAGCCAACCTAGGACAGGGCTGGCGAACACTGAAGCTTTCTTT. It translates to CASSQPRTGLANTEAFF.

This clonotype was counted at least ten times. In DNA form, the CDR3 reads TGTGCCACCACAGTATTTGGGACGGATAACACCGGGGAGCTGTTTTTT. Amino acid sequence: CATTVFGTDNTGELFF. The chain uses TRBV15 and TRBJ2-2; D may be TRBD1 or TRBD2 (5 bases each). CDR1 and CDR2 (germline): LNHNV, YYDKDF (reference sequence). This CDR3 is 16 amino acids long. Trimming took 7 bases from V and 2 from J, leaving 17 bases between them.

This clonotype has a count of ten or more. The gene calls are TRBV6-6 and TRBJ2-5; tentatively, D is TRBD1 (5 bases). This CDR3 region has 14 residues. Germline V gene data show CDR1 as MNHNY and CDR2 as SVGAGI (reference sequence). The ends were cut back, 0 bases at V and 2 bases at J, with 7 bases in the middle. CDR3 amino acids: CASSYSGQQETQYF. The CDR3 DNA sequence: TGTGCCAGCAGTTACTCGGGGCAACAAGAGACCCAGTACTTC.

The chain employs TRBV19 and TRBJ1-1; D may be TRBD1 (5 bases). The CDR3 has 13 amino acids. Trimming took 4 bases from V and 5 from J, leaving 11 bases between them. The V gene's germline CDR1 is LNHDA and CDR2 SQIVND (reference sequence). CDR3 nucleotide sequence: TGTGCCAGTAGTACGGACACCTCAACTGAAGCTTTCTTT. Translating it yields CASSTDTSTEAFF.

This clonotype was counted many times. The chain couples TRBV7-2 to TRBJ1-6, with D unclear. The CDR3 contains 13 residues. CDR1 is SGHTA and CDR2 is FQGNSA in the germline V gene. Trimming took off 1 base at V and 14 bases at J, with 12 bases between the two ends. CDR3 residues: CASSLGVGSALHF. CDR3 DNA sequence: TGTGCCAGCAGCTTAGGGGTAGGGTCGGCCCTCCACTTT. Full variable domain (missing parts from reference TRBV7-2 and TRBJ1-6): GAGVSQSPSNKVTEKGKDVELRCDPISGHTALYWYRQSLGQGLEFLIYFQGNSAPDKSGLPSDRFSAERTGGSVSTLTIQRTQQEDSAVYLCASSLGVGSALHFGNGTRLTVT.

This rearrangement joins TRBV7-9 to TRBJ2-5, with 13 bases fitting TRBD2. Germline V CDR1 and CDR2: SEHNR, FQNEAQ (reference sequence). The CDR3 extends over 17 amino acids. V shed 5 bases and J 1 base; nucleotides not matched to a gene: 7. Written as DNA, the CDR3 is TGTGCCAGCAGCCGGATTAGGACTAGCGGGAGCCAAGAGACCCAGTACTTC. It is translated as CASSRIRTSGSQETQYF.

The count of this clonotype is one. No conserved phenylalanine or tryptophan ends this CDR3, so it is likely a read error. The chain has TRBV7-3 and TRBJ2-2; 8 bases are a match to TRBD2. The CDR3 loop spans 16 amino acids. With 6 bases clipped from V and 3 bases from J, the junction kept 9 bases outside the gene matches. Germline CDR1 reads SGHTA; CDR2 reads FQGTGA. CDR3 region: CASSPPGTRDTGELFV. In DNA form, the CDR3 reads TGTGCCAGCAGTCCCCCCGGGACTAGAGACACCGGGGAGCTGTTTGTT.

This clonotype was detected many times. The chain uses TRBV5-1 and TRBJ2-7; 9 bases line up with TRBD1. With V trimmed by 0 bases and J by 3 bases, 7 bases remained unmatched. In germline, CDR1 is SGHRS, CDR2 YFSETQ. The CDR3 consists of 16 residues. In nucleotides, the CDR3 is TGCGCCAGCAGCTTGGATGGGACAGGGATATTCTACGAGCAGTACTTC. Translating it yields CASSLDGTGIFYEQYF.

CDR3 sequence (DNA): TGTGCCAGCAGGAGACTAGCGGGGGGTACGAACACCGGGGAGCTGTTTTTT. This encodes CASRRLAGGTNTGELFF. This rearrangement joins TRBV2 to TRBJ2-2; 13 bases align to TRBD2. The CDR3 contains 17 residues. Per germline, CDR1 SNHLY and CDR2 FYNNEI. The junction had 4 bases not matched to a gene; V was cut back by 6 bases and J by 0 bases.

The rearrangement links TRBV20-1 to TRBJ2-1; a weak D match, TRBD2 (5 bases). Trimming took 6 bases from V and 0 from J, leaving 18 bases between them. The CDR3 sequence is 16 residues long. The germline gives CDR1 DFQATT, CDR2 SNEGSKA (reference sequence). Here the CDR3 reads CSASQREADSYNEQFF. In DNA form, the CDR3 reads TGCAGTGCCTCTCAGAGGGAAGCGGACTCCTACAATGAGCAGTTCTTC.

This clonotype appeared many times. The J gene is TRBJ1-6, the V gene TRBV28; 7 nucleotides align to TRBD1. This CDR3 is 14 amino acids long. Germline CDR1 MDHEN, CDR2 SYDVKM. Trimming at V came to 3 bases and at J to 5 bases, leaving 1 base not matched to a gene. The CDR3 DNA reads as TGTGCCAGCAGTTTTGACAGGGATAATTCACCCCTCCACTTT. Protein product: CASSFDRDNSPLHF.

In this sample, this clonotype turned up many times. J is TRBJ1-2 and V is TRBV4-3, with no clear D. The V gene lost 2 bases and the J gene lost 0 bases, with 7 bases spanning the gap. Germline CDR1 LGHNA, CDR2 YSLEER. This CDR3 is built from 14 residues. This CDR3 is CASSQWGSNYGYTF. As DNA, the CDR3 is TGCGCCAGCAGCCAATGGGGATCTAACTATGGCTACACCTTC.

The table lists this clonotype with many counts. The genes are TRBV20-1 and TRBJ2-1, with 13 positions matching TRBD2. This CDR3 spans 16 amino acids. The V gene end was trimmed by 5 bases and the J gene end by 0 bases; junction bases not matched to a gene: 4. CDR1 is DFQATT, CDR2 SNEGSKA, per germline (reference sequence). In nucleotides, the CDR3 is TGCAGTGCTTGGACTAGCGGGGGACCCTCCTACAATGAGCAGTTCTTC. Translation gives CSAWTSGGPSYNEQFF.

This clonotype has a count of ten or more. The rearrangement uses TRBV6-1 and TRBJ2-2; D is perhaps TRBD2 (5 bases). Germline V gene sequence: CDR1 MNHNS, CDR2 SASEGT. V was cut by 9 bases and J by 3 bases, with 14 bases left in between. The CDR3 covers 14 residues. The CDR3 reads CASRTARDTGELFF. The CDR3 region has the DNA TGTGCCAGTAGGACTGCGCGGGACACCGGGGAGCTGTTTTTT.

At least ten counts were recorded for this clonotype. The chain uses TRBV2 and TRBJ1-2; no clear D gene. In germline, CDR1 is SNHLY, CDR2 FYNNEI. The CDR3 covers 14 residues. Trimming left V 2 bases short and J 6 bases short, with 13 bases between. CDR3 protein: CASSESVGGDGYTF. The CDR3, as DNA: TGTGCCAGCAGTGAATCCGTCGGTGGGGATGGCTACACCTTC.

This clonotype was counted at least ten times. The chain has TRBV7-2 and TRBJ1-5, with 12 bases matching TRBD1. The CDR3 consists of 15 residues. V was clipped by 1 base and J by 8 bases; unmatched bases: 3. CDR1 is SGHTA and CDR2 is FQGNSA in the germline V gene. The CDR3: CASSLGGQGAEPQHF. DNA of the CDR3: TGTGCCAGCAGCTTAGGGGGACAGGGGGCTGAGCCCCAGCATTTT.

This clonotype turned up a few times. This chain links TRBV4-1 with TRBJ2-7; D may be TRBD1 (6 bases). Trimming shortened V by 5 bases and J by 0 bases, and 14 bases separated the two germline ends. Germline V gives CDR1 MGHRA, CDR2 YSYEKL. The CDR3 has 15 amino acids. CDR3: CASSTRTESSYEQYF. DNA of the CDR3: TGCGCCAGCAGCACCCGGACAGAGAGCTCCTACGAGCAGTACTTC.

This clonotype was recorded at least ten times. The chain is built from TRBV29-1 and TRBJ1-2, with 11 bases matching TRBD1. The CDR3 consists of 14 residues. The junction had 9 bases not matched to a gene; V was cut back by 4 bases and J by 8 bases. Germline CDR1 SQVTM, CDR2 ANQGSEA. CDR3 loop: CSVGGTGGEEGYTF. CDR3 DNA sequence: TGCAGCGTTGGGGGGACAGGGGGTGAAGAGGGCTACACCTTC.

This clonotype was counted a few times. The chain couples TRBV5-4 to TRBJ1-2; D ambiguous. The germline CDR1 and CDR2 sequences are SGHNT and YYREEE (reference sequence). The CDR3 is made up of 14 amino acids. Trimming removed 4 bases at V and 5 bases at J, with 15 bases between. CDR3 loop: CASSSRFDGYGYTF. For the CDR3, the DNA is TGTGCCAGCAGCAGCCGATTCGACGGGTATGGCTACACCTTC.

This clonotype was observed a handful of times. This clone may be a read error of a much larger clone one base away. V and J are TRBV24-1 and TRBJ2-1; 8 bases fit TRBD2. CDR1 KGHDR and CDR2 SFDVKD come from the germline V gene. CDR3 length: 18 residues. The J segment lost 9 bases and the V segment lost 4 bases, leaving 19 bases of the junction unmatched. The CDR3 region has the DNA TGTGCCACCAGTGAGGGTGCGGGGGGAACCAAACAGCGGAGTGAGCAGTTCTTC. Translation: CATSEGAGGTKQRSEQFF.

This clonotype has at least ten counts. This rearrangement joins TRBV5-1 to TRBJ2-3; 7 bases map to TRBD1. Germline trimming cut 4 bases from V and 5 bases from J; bases unmatched to any gene: 4. This CDR3 has 13 residues. Germline CDR1 is SGHRS and CDR2 is YFSETQ. CDR3 residues: CASSPRTGDTQYF. CDR3 DNA: TGCGCCAGCAGCCCGAGGACAGGAGATACGCAGTATTTT.

V is TRBV28 and J is TRBJ1-2, with 7 bases that match TRBD1. V was clipped by 5 bases and J by 8 bases; unmatched bases: 8. The germline CDR1 and CDR2 sequences are MDHEN and SYDVKM. The CDR3 totals 13 residues. Written as DNA, the CDR3 is TGTGCCAGCAGTCCCGGAGGGGGCTGGGGCTACACCTTC. Its protein product is CASSPGGGWGYTF.